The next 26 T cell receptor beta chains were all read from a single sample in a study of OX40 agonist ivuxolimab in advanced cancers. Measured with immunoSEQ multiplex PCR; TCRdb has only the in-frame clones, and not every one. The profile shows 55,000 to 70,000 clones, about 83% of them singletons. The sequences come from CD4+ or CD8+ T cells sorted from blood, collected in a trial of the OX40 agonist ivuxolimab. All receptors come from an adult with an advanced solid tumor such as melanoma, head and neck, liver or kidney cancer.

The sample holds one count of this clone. This CDR3 reads CASSLGRDYEQYF. In nucleotides, the CDR3 is TGTGCCAGCTCACTGGGACGCGACTACGAGCAGTACTTC. The chain employs TRBV18 and TRBJ2-5, with D perhaps being TRBD1 or TRBD2 (5 bases each). The tail of the sequence fits TRBJ2-7 better, so the J call may be wrong. This CDR3 is 13 amino acids long. In germline, CDR1 is KGHSH, CDR2 LQKENI.

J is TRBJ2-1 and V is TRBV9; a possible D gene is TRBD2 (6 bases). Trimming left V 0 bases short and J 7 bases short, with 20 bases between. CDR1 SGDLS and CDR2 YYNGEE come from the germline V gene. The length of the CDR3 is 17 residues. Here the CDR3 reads CASSVAVEAGPQNEQFF. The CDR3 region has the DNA TGTGCCAGCAGCGTAGCCGTTGAGGCGGGACCCCAAAATGAGCAGTTCTTC.

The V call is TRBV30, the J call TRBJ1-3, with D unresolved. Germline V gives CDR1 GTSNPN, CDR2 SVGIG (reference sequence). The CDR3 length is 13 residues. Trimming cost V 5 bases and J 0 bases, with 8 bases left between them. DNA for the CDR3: TGTGCCTGGTTACGGAACTCTGGAAACACCATATATTTT. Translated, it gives CAWLRNSGNTIYF.

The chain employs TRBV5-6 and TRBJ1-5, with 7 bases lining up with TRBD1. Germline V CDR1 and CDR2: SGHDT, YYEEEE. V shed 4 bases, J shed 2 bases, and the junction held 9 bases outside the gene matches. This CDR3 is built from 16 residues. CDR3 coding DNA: TGTGCCAGCAGCCCTTGGACAGGTCGGGGCAATCAGCCCCAGCATTTT. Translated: CASSPWTGRGNQPQHF. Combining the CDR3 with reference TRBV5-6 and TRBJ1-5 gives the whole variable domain DAGVTQSPTHLIKTRGQQVTLRCSPKSGHDTVSWYQQALGQGPQFIFQYYEEEERQRGNFPDRFSGHQFPNYSSELNVNALLLGDSALYLCASSPWTGRGNQPQHFGDGTRLSIL.

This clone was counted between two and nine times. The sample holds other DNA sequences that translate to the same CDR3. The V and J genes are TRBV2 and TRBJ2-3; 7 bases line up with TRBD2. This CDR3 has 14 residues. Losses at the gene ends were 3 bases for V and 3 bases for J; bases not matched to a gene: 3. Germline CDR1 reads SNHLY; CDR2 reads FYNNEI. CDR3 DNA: TGTGCCAGCAGTGAGGTGGGGGGGACAGATACGCAGTATTTT. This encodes CASSEVGGTDTQYF.

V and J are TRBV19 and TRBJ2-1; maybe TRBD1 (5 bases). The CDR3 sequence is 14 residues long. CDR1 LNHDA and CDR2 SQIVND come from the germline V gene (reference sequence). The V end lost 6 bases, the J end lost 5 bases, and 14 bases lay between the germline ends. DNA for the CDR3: TGTGCCAGTAGCATCGGGTCAGGGAACAATGAGCAGTTCTTC. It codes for CASSIGSGNNEQFF.

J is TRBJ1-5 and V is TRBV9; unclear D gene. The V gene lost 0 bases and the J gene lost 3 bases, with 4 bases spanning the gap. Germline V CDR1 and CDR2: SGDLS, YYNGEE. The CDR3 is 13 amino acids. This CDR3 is CASSVAPNQPQHF. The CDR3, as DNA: TGTGCCAGCAGCGTAGCTCCCAATCAGCCCCAGCATTTT.

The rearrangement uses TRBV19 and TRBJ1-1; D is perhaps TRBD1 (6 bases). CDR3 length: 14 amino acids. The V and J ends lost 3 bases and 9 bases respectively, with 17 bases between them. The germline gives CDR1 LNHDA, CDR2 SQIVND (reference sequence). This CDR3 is CASSIPGERLQAFF. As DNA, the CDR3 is TGTGCCAGTAGTATCCCAGGGGAGCGGTTGCAAGCTTTCTTT.

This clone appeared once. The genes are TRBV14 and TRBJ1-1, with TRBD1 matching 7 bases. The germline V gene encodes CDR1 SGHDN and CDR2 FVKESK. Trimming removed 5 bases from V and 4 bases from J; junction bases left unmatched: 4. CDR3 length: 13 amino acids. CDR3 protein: CASSNRGGTEAFF. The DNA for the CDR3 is TGTGCCAGCAGCAACAGGGGTGGCACTGAAGCTTTCTTT.

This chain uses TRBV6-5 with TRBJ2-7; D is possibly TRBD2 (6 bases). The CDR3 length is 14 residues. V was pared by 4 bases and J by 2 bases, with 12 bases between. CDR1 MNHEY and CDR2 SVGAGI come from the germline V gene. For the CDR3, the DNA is TGTGCCAGCAGTTCCCCTGGAGGGGCCTACGAGCAGTACTTC. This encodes CASSSPGGAYEQYF.

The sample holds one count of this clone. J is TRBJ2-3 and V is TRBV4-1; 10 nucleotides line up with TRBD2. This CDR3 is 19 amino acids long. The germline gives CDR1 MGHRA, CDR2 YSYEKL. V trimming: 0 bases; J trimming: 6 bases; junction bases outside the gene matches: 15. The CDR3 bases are TGCGCCAGCAGCCAAGATCGAGAGAGGCTAGCGGGGGAATCCGATACGCAGTATTTT. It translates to CASSQDRERLAGESDTQYF.

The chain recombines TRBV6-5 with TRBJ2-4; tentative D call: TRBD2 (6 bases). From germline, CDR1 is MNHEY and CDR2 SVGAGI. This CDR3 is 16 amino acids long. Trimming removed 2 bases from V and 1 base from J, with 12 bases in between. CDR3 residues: CASSYGGGLAKNIQYF. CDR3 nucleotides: TGTGCCAGCAGTTACGGAGGAGGGCTCGCCAAAAACATTCAGTACTTC.

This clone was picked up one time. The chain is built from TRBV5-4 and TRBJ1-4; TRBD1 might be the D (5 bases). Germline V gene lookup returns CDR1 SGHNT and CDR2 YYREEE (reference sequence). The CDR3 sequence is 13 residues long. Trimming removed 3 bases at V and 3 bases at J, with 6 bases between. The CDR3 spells CASSSGPNEKLFF. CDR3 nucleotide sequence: TGTGCCAGCAGCTCGGGACCTAATGAAAAACTGTTTTTT.

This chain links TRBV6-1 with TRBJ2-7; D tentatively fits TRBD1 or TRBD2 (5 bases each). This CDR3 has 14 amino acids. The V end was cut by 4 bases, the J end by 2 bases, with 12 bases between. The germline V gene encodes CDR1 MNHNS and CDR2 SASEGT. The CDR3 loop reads CASSARDGTYEQYF. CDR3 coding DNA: TGTGCCAGCAGTGCCCGGGACGGGACCTACGAGCAGTACTTC.

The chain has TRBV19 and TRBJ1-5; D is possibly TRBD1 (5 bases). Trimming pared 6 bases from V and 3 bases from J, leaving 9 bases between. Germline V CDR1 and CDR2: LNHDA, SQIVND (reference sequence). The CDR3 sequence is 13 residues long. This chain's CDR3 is CASRDTDNQPQHF. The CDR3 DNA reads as TGTGCCAGTAGGGACACAGACAATCAGCCCCAGCATTTT.

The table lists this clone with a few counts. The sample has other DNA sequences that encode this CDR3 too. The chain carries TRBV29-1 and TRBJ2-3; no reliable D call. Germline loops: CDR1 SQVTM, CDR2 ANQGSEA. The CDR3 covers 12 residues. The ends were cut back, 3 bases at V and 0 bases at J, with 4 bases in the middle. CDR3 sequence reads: CSVEYSTDTQYF. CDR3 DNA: TGCAGCGTTGAGTATAGCACAGATACGCAGTATTTT.

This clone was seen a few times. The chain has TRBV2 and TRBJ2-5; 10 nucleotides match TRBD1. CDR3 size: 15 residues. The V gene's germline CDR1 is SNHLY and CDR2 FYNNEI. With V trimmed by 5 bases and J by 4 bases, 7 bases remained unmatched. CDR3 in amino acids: CASSLRGTGAETQYF. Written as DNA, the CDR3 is TGTGCCAGCAGTCTAAGGGGGACAGGGGCAGAGACCCAGTACTTC.

CDR3 in DNA: TGTGCCAGCAGCGCTCGGACTAGCGGGGGTAGCACAGATACGCAGTATTTT. Translation gives CASSARTSGGSTDTQYF. The V and J genes are TRBV11-2 and TRBJ2-3, with 13 bases identical to TRBD2. There are 17 residues in the CDR3. The germline CDR1 and CDR2 sequences are SGHAT and FQNNGV. J lost 0 bases, V lost 5 bases, and 5 bases had no gene match. The whole variable domain, filled in from reference TRBV11-2 and TRBJ2-3, reads EAGVAQSPRYKIIEKRQSVAFWCNPISGHATLYWYQQILGQGPKLLIQFQNNGVVDDSQLPKDRFSAERLKGVDSTLKIQPAKLEDSAVYLCASSARTSGGSTDTQYFGPGTRLTVL.

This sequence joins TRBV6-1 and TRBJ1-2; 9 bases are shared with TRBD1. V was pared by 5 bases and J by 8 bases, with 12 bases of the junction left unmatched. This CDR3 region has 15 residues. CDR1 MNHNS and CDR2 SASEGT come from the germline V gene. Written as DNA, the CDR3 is TGTGCCAGCAGTCCTTCAGCCGGGACAGGGTACGGCTACACCTTC. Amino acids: CASSPSAGTGYGYTF.

CDR3 sequence: CASSPIDRDITEAFF. Written as DNA, the CDR3 is TGTGCCAGCAGCCCAATCGACAGGGATATCACTGAAGCTTTCTTT. The chain joins TRBV7-2 to TRBJ1-1; 7 bases are a match to TRBD1. Germline V gene lookup returns CDR1 SGHTA and CDR2 FQGNSA. J lost 4 bases, V lost 5 bases, and 10 bases had no gene match. The CDR3 sequence is 15 residues long.

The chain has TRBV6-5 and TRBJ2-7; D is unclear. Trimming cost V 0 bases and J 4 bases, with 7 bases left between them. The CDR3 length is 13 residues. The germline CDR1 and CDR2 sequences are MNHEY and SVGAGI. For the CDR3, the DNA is TGTGCCAGCAGTTACTCGATTGTATACGAGCAGTACTTC. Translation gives CASSYSIVYEQYF.

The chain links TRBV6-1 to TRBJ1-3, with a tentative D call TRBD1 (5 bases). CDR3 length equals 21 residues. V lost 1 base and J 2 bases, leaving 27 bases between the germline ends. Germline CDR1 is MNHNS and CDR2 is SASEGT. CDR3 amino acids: CASSEGVSVGQGSGPGNTIYF. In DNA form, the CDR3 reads TGTGCCAGCAGTGAAGGAGTTAGTGTAGGCCAGGGAAGCGGGCCTGGAAACACCATATATTTT.

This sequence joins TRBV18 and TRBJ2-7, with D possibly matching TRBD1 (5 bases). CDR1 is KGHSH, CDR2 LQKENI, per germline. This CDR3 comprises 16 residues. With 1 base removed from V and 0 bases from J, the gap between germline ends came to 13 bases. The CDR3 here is CASSPRWQGSSYEQYF. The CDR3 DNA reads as TGTGCCAGCTCACCACGTTGGCAGGGTAGCTCCTACGAGCAGTACTTC.

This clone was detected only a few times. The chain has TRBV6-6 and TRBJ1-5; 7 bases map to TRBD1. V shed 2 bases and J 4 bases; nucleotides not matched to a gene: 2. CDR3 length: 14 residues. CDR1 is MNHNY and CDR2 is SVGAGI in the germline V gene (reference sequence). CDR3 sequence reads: CASSYLGQNQPQHF. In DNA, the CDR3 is TGTGCCAGCAGTTACCTGGGACAGAATCAGCCCCAGCATTTT.

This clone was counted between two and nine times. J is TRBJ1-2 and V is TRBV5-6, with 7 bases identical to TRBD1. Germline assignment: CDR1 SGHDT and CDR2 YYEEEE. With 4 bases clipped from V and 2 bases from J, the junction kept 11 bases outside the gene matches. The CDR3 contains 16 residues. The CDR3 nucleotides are TGTGCCAGCAGCCTCAACACGGGACAGAAAAACTATGGCTACACCTTC. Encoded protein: CASSLNTGQKNYGYTF.

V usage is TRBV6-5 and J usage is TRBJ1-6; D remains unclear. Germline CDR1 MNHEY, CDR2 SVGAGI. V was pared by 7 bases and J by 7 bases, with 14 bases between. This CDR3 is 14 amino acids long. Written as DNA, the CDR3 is TGTGCCAGCACTTTAGCCCTGGGGAATTCACCCCTCCACTTT. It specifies CASTLALGNSPLHF.